This TCR beta chain was captured by sequencing in a study of T cell responses to AZD1222 COVID-19 vaccine. The V and J ends lost 1 base and 8 bases respectively, with 6 bases between them. CDR1 SEHNR and CDR2 FQNEAQ come from the germline V gene (reference sequence). The CDR3 is 12 amino acids. Second-dose timings of about 4 or about 12 weeks were pooled. Assay: immunoSEQ multiplex PCR; the TCRdb copy retains only in-frame clones and omits some. The top ten hold 4.5% to 5% of the sample, which has approximately 50,000 clones, nearly 80% seen once. About this clone itself: What it binds is not known.

Findings of the study overall: Most donors were white British and more were female, and clonal diversity was possibly underestimated. The study found vaccine-associated CD4 TCRs spanning spike, dominant at 160-218 and 743-854.

The receptor was isolated from an adult who received the AZD1222 COVID-19 vaccine. The rearrangement joins TRBV7-9 to TRBJ2-1, with D perhaps matching TRBD1 or TRBD2 (5 bases each). The material was peripheral blood, obtained 28 days after the second AZD1222 dose. The CDR3 region has the DNA TGTGCCAGCAGCTTAGTGGGGGATGAGCAGTTCTTC. The encoded protein is CASSLVGDEQFF.